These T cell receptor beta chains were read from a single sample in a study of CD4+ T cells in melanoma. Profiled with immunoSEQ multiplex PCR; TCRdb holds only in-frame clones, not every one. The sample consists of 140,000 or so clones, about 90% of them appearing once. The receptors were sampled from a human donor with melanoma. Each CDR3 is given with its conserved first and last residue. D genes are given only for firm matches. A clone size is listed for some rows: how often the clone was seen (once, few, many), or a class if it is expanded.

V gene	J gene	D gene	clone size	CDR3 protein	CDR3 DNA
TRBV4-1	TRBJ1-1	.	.	CASSQVFGQTNTEAFF	TGCGCCAGCAGCCAAGTATTTGGGCAGACGAACACTGAAGCTTTCTTT
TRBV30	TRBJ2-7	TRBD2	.	CAWSLGGASSYEQYF	TGTGCCTGGAGCCTGGGAGGGGCCAGCTCCTACGAGCAGTACTTC
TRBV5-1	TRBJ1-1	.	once	CASSLVGALNTEAFF	TGCGCCAGCAGCTTGGTGGGGGCCCTGAACACTGAAGCTTTCTTT
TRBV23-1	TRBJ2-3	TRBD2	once	CASSLGLAGGQLTDTQYF	TGCGCCAGCAGTCTGGGACTAGCGGGGGGGCAGCTGACAGATACGCAGTATTTT
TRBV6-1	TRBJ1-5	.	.	CASREDSYSNQPQHF	TGTGCCAGCAGGGAGGACAGTTATAGCAATCAGCCCCAGCATTTT
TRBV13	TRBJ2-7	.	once	CASSLSSRWFSYEQYF	TGTGCCAGCAGCTTGTCATCCCGCTGGTTCTCCTACGAGCAGTACTTC
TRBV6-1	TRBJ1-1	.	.	CASSEASIPRTEAFF	TGTGCCAGCAGTGAGGCCAGTATTCCTCGCACTGAAGCTTTCTTT
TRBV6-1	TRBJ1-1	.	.	CASSRENTEAFF	TGTGCCAGCAGCAGGGAGAACACTGAAGCTTTCTTT
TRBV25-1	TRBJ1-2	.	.	CASSERGAQGYGYTF	TGTGCCAGCAGTGAACGAGGGGCGCAAGGGTATGGCTACACCTTC
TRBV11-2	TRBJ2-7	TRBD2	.	CASSLTSGSYEQYF	TGTGCCAGCAGCTTGACTAGCGGTTCTTACGAGCAGTACTTC
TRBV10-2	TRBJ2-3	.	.	CASSESGARTDTQYF	TGCGCCAGCAGTGAGTCAGGGGCGCGCACAGATACGCAGTATTTT
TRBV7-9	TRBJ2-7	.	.	CASSYTGKVHEQYF	TGTGCCAGCAGTTACACAGGGAAGGTCCACGAGCAGTACTTC
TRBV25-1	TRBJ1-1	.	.	CASSDPTGGRGAFF	TGTGCCAGCAGTGACCCCACCGGGGGCCGTGGAGCTTTCTTT
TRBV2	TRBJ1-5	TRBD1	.	CASSEDRGGQPQHF	TGTGCCAGCAGTGAAGACAGGGGAGGTCAGCCCCAGCATTTT
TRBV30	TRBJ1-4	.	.	CAWSVGYLATNEKLFF	TGTGCCTGGAGTGTAGGATACCTTGCAACTAATGAAAAACTGTTTTTT
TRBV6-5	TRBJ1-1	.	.	CASNTQGGLSEAFF	TGTGCCAGCAATACACAGGGAGGCTTATCTGAAGCTTTCTTT
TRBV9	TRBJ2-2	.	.	CASSPQGATGELFF	TGTGCCAGCAGCCCACAGGGAGCCACCGGGGAGCTGTTTTTT
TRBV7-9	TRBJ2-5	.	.	CASTRGGLETQYF	TGTGCCAGCACCCGTGGGGGGTTGGAGACCCAGTACTTC
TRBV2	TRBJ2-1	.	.	CASSDDNEQFF	TGTGCCAGCAGTGACGACAATGAGCAGTTCTTC
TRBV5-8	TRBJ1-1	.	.	CASSSGNRVMNTEAFF	TGTGCCAGCAGCTCGGGCAACCGGGTCATGAACACTGAAGCTTTCTTT